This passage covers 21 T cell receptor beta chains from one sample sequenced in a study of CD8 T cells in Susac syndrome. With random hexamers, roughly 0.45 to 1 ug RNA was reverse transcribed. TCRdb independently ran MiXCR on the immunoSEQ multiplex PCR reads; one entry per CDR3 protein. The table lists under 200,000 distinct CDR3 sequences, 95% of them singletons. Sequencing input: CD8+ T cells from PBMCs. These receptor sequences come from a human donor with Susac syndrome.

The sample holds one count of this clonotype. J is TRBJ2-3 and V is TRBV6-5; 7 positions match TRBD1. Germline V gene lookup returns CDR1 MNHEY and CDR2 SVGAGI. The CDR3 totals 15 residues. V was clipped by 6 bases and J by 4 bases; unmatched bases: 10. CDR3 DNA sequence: TGTGCCAGCAGGCCCGGGACAGCGAATCCAGATACGCAGTATTTT. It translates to CASRPGTANPDTQYF.

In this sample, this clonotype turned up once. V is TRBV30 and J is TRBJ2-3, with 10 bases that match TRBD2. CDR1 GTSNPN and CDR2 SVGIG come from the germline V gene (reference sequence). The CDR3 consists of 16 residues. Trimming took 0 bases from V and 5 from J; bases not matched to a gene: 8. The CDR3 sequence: CAWSVLSGGLGDTQYF. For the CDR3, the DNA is TGTGCCTGGAGTGTACTTAGCGGGGGGCTCGGAGATACGCAGTATTTT. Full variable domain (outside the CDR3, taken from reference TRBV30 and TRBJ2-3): SQTIHQWPATLVQPVGSPLSLECTVEGTSNPNLYWYRQAAGRGLQLLFYSVGIGQISSEVPQNLSASRPQDRQFILSSKKLLLSDSGFYLCAWSVLSGGLGDTQYFGPGTRLTVL.

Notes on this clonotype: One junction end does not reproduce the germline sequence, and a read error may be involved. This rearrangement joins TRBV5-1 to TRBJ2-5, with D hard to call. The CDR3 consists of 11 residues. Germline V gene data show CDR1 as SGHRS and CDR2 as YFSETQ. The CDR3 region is CASSLSETQYF. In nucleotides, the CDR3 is TGTGCCAGCAGCTTATCAGAGACCCAGTACTTC.

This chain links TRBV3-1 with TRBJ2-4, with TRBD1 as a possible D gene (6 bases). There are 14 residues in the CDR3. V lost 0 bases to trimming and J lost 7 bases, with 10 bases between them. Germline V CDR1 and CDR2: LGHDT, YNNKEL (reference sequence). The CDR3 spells CASSQDYRGNIQYF. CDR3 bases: TGTGCCAGCAGCCAAGATTATAGGGGGAACATTCAGTACTTC.

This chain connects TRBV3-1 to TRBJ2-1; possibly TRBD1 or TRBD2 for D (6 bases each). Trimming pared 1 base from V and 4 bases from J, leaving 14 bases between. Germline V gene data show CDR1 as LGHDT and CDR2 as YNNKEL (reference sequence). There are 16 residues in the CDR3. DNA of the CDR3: TGTGCCAGCAGCCAAGTGTACGGGGGACAATACAATGAGCAGTTCTTC. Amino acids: CASSQVYGGQYNEQFF.

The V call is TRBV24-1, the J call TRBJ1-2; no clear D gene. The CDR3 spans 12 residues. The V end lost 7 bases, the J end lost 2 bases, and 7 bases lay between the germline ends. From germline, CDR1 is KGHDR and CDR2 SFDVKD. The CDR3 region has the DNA TGTGCCACCAGCGGCATGAACTATGGCTACACCTTC. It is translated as CATSGMNYGYTF.

Here the CDR3 reads CASSPGQGYQPQHF. The CDR3 DNA follows: TGTGCCAGCAGTCCGGGACAGGGGTATCAGCCCCAGCATTTT. The chain is built from TRBV2 and TRBJ1-5, with TRBD1 identical over 10 bases. This CDR3 is 14 amino acids long. The J segment lost 5 bases and the V segment lost 5 bases, leaving 3 bases of the junction unmatched. The V gene's germline CDR1 is SNHLY and CDR2 FYNNEI.

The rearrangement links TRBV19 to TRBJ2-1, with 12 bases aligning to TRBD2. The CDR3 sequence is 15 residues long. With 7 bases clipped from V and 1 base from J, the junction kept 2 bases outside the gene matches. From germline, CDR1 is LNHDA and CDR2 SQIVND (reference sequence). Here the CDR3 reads CASKTSGGSYNEQFF. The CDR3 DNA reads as TGTGCCAGTAAAACTAGCGGGGGGTCCTACAATGAGCAGTTCTTC. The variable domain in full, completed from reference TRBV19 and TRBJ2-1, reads DGGITQSPKYLFRKEGQNVTLSCEQNLNHDAMYWYRQDPGQGLRLIYYSQIVNDFQKGDIAEGYSVSREKKESFPLTVTSAQKNPTAFYLCASKTSGGSYNEQFFGPGTRLTVL.

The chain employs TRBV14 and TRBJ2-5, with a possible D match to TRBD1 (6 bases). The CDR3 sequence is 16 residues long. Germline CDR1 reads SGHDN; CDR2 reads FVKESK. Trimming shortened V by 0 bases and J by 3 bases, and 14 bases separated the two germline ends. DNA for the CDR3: TGTGCCAGCAGCCAAGATAGAATCAGGGGTGAAGAGACCCAGTACTTC. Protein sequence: CASSQDRIRGEETQYF. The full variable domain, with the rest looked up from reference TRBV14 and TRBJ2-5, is EAGVTQFPSHSVIEKGQTVTLRCDPISGHDNLYWYRRVMGKEIKFLLHFVKESKQDESGMPNNRFLAERTGGTYSTLKVQPAELEDSGVYFCASSQDRIRGEETQYFGPGTRLLVL.

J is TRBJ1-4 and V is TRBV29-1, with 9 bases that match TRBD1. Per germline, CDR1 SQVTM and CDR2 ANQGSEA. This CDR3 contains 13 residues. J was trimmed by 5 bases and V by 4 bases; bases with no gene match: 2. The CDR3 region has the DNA TGCAGCGTTGGACAGGGGGGAAATGAAAAACTGTTTTTT. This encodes CSVGQGGNEKLFF.

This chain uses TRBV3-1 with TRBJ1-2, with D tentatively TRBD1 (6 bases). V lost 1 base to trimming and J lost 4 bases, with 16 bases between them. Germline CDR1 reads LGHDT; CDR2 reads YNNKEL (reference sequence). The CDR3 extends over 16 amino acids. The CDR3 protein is CASSQVGTRESYGYTF. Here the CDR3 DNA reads TGTGCCAGCAGCCAAGTTGGGACAAGAGAATCCTATGGCTACACCTTC.

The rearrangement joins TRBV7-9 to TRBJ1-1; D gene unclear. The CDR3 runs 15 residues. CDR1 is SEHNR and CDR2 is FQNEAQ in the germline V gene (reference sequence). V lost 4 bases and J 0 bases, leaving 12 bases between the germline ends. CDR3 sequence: CASSYLQGLNTEAFF. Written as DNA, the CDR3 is TGTGCCAGCAGCTATCTGCAAGGGTTGAACACTGAAGCTTTCTTT.

For the CDR3, the DNA is TGCAGTGCTATCGGGACTTCGGACACTAATGAAAAACTGTTTTTT. Its protein is CSAIGTSDTNEKLFF. The chain employs TRBV20-1 and TRBJ1-4; tentative D call: TRBD1 (5 bases). Germline CDR1 and CDR2: DFQATT and SNEGSKA (reference sequence). Trimming took 4 bases from V and 2 from J, leaving 14 bases between them. This CDR3 is built from 15 residues.

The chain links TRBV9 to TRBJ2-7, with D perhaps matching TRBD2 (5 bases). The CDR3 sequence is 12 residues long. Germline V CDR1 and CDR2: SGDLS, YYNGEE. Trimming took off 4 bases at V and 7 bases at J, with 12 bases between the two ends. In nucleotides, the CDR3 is TGTGCCAGCAGCTCATCGACGGGAGAGCAGTACTTC. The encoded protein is CASSSSTGEQYF. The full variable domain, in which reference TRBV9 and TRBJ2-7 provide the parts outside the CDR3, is DSGVTQTPKHLITATGQRVTLRCSPRSGDLSVYWYQQSLDQGLQFLIQYYNGEERAKGNILERFSAQQFPDLHSELNLSSLELGDSALYFCASSSSTGEQYFGPGTRLTVT.

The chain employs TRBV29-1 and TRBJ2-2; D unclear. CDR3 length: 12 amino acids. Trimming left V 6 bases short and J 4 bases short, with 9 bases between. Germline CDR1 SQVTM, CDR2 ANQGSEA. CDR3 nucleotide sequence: TGCAGCGTCCGACAACCCACCGGGGAGCTGTTTTTT. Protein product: CSVRQPTGELFF.

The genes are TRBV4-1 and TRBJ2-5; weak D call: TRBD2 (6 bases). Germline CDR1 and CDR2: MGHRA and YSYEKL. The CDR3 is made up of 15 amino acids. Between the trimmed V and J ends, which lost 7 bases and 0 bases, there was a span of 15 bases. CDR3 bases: TGCGCCAGCAACCTTTTGGAGGGGAACCAAGAGACCCAGTACTTC. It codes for CASNLLEGNQETQYF.

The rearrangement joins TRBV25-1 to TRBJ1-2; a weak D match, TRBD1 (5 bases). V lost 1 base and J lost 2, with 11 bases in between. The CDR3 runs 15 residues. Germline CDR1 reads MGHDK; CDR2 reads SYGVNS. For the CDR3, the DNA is TGTGCCAGCAGTGAATTTCGTTGGGGCAACTATGGCTACACCTTC. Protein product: CASSEFRWGNYGYTF.

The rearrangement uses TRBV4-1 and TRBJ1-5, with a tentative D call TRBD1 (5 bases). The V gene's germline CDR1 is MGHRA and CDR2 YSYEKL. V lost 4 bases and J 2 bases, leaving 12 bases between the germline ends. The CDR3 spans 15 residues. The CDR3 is CASSPAGWGNQPQHF. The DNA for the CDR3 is TGCGCCAGCAGCCCCGCAGGGTGGGGCAATCAGCCCCAGCATTTT.

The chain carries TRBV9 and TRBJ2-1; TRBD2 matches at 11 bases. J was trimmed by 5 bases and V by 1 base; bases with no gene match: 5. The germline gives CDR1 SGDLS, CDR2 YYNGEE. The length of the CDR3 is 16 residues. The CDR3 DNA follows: TGTGCCAGCAGCGTATTGACTAGCGGGGTAAACAATGAGCAGTTCTTC. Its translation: CASSVLTSGVNNEQFF.

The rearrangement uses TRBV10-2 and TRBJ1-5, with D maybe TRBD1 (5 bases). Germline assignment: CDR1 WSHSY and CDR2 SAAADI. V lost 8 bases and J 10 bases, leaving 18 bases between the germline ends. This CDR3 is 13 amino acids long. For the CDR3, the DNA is TGCGCCAGCCGCCACAGCTCCAGGGATCCCCAGCATTTT. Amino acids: CASRHSSRDPQHF.

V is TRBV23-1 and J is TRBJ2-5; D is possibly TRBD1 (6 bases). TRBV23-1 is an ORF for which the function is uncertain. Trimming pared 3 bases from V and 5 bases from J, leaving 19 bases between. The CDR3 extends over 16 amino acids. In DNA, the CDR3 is TGCGCCAGCAGTCACCAAATCCCAGGGGCGCAGGAGACCCAGTACTTC. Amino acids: CASSHQIPGAQETQYF.